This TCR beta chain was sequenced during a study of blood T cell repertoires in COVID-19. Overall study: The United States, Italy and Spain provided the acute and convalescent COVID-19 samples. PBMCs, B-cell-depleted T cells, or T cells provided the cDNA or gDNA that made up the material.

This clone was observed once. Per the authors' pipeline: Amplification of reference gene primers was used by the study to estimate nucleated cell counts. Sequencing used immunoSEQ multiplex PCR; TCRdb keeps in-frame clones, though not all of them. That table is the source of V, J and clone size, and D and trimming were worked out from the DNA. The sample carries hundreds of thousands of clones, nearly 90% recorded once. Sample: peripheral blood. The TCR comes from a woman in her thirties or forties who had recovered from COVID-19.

The CDR3 protein is CASSRPGQITYEQYF. The CDR3 DNA follows: TGTGCCAGCTCTCGACCGGGACAGATCACATACGAGCAGTACTTC. The chain couples TRBV7-2 to TRBJ2-7, with TRBD1 matching over 7 bases. CDR1 and CDR2 from the germline V gene are SGHTA and FQGNSA. The CDR3 is 15 residues long. Trimming cost V 8 bases and J 4 bases; bases outside gene matches: 14.